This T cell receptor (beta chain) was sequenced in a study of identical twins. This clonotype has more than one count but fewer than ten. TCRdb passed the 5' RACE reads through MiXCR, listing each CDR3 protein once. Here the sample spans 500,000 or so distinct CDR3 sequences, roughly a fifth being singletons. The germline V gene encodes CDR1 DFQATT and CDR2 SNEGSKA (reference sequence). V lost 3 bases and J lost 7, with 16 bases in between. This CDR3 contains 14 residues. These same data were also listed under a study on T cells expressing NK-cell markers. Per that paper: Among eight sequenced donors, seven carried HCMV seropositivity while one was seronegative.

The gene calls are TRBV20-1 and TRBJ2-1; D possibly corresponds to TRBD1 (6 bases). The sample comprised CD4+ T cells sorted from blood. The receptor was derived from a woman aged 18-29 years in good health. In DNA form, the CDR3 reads TGCAGTGCTAGGTATTCTAGGGGGAAGAATGAGCAGTTCTTC. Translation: CSARYSRGKNEQFF.